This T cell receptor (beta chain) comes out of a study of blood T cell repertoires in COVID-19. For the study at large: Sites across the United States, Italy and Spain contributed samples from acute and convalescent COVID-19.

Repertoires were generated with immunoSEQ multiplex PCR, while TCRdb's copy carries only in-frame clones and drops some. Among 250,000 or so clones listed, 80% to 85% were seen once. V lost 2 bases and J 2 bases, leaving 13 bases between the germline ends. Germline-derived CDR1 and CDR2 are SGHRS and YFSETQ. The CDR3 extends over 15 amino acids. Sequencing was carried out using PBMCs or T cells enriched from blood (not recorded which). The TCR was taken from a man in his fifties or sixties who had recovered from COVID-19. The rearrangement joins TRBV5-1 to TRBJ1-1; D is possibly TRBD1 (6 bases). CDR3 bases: TGCGCCAGCAGCTTCACAGGGATTCCCAACACTGAAGCTTTCTTT. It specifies CASSFTGIPNTEAFF.